Below, 30 T cell receptor beta chains from the same sample are listed, as sequenced in a study of blood T cell repertoires in COVID-19. TCRdb's copy holds only in-frame clones and misses some; the assay was immunoSEQ multiplex PCR. The repertoire consists of roughly 150,000 clones, with roughly 85% occurring once and the leading ten covering around 19%. Specimen: PBMCs or T cells enriched from blood (not recorded which). These receptors originate from a woman in her 70s in a cohort exposed to, infected with or recovered from COVID-19 (not recorded which).

The V gene is TRBV18, the J gene TRBJ2-3, with D possibly being TRBD2 (5 bases). This CDR3 is built from 15 residues. Germline CDR1 and CDR2: KGHSH and LQKENI. V was cut by 0 bases and J by 8 bases, with 15 bases left in between. CDR3 in amino acids: CASSPPSIPEGTQYF. CDR3 nucleotide sequence: TGTGCCAGCTCACCACCGTCGATCCCTGAGGGTACGCAGTATTTT.

The CDR3 is CASSYGSGTRTGELFF. DNA of the CDR3: TGTGCCAGCAGTTATGGAAGCGGGACGAGGACCGGGGAGCTGTTTTTT. J is TRBJ2-2 and V is TRBV6-2 or TRBV6-3; 7 bases agree with TRBD2. Germline lookup yields CDR1 MNHEY and CDR2 SVGEGT. V gave up 3 bases and J gave up 5 bases; unmatched junction bases: 9. The CDR3 is 16 residues long.

V usage is TRBV6-5 and J usage is TRBJ1-5; D is perhaps TRBD1 (6 bases). Trimming took 6 bases from V and 6 from J, leaving 15 bases between them. This CDR3 contains 14 residues. Germline assignment: CDR1 MNHEY and CDR2 SVGAGI. CDR3 DNA sequence: TGTGCCAGCAGCGAGGCAGGGGACGGTCAGCCCCAGCATTTT. Amino acids: CASSEAGDGQPQHF.

The chain joins TRBV4-2 to TRBJ2-2; D is perhaps TRBD1 (6 bases). In germline, CDR1 is LGHNA, CDR2 YNFKEQ. CDR3 length: 13 residues. V was cut by 0 bases and J by 7 bases, with 6 bases left in between. The chain's CDR3 is CASSQEQGGELFF. The CDR3 DNA follows: TGTGCCAGCAGCCAAGAACAGGGCGGGGAGCTGTTTTTT.

V is TRBV6-5 and J is TRBJ1-5, with no clear D. Trimming removed 8 bases at V and 3 bases at J, with 11 bases between. The germline V gene encodes CDR1 MNHEY and CDR2 SVGAGI. This CDR3 spans 13 amino acids. CDR3 bases: TGTGCCAGCGGAGGTGGACCCAATCAGCCCCAGCATTTT. Its protein is CASGGGPNQPQHF.

The rearrangement uses TRBV18 and TRBJ2-1; D might be TRBD2 (5 bases). Germline loops: CDR1 KGHSH, CDR2 LQKENI. The V end was cut by 3 bases, the J end by 2 bases, with 17 bases between. The CDR3 runs to 17 residues. CDR3 amino acids: CASSPSTGAGTYNEQFF. The CDR3 DNA follows: TGTGCCAGCTCACCGTCGACGGGCGCGGGCACCTACAATGAGCAGTTCTTC.

This sequence joins TRBV4-2 and TRBJ2-1; D possibly corresponds to TRBD1 (5 bases). Trimming pared 0 bases from V and 7 bases from J, leaving 13 bases between. The V gene's germline CDR1 is LGHNA and CDR2 YNFKEQ. This CDR3 contains 15 residues. For the CDR3, the DNA is TGTGCCAGCAGCCAAGATGGCCAGGGTGGGAATGAGCAGTTCTTC. Residues: CASSQDGQGGNEQFF.

The chain has TRBV7-2 and TRBJ2-5, with D perhaps TRBD1 (6 bases). The germline V gene encodes CDR1 SGHTA and CDR2 FQGNSA. The CDR3 consists of 15 residues. Trimming removed 4 bases at V and 3 bases at J, with 15 bases between. As DNA, the CDR3 is TGTGCCAGCAGCTCAGCCTACAGGGTTAAAGAGACCCAGTACTTC. Translated: CASSSAYRVKETQYF.

This clone was counted a single time. The J gene is TRBJ2-2, the V gene TRBV4-1; no clear D gene. Trimming stripped 4 bases from V and 1 base from J, with 7 bases between. The CDR3 spans 14 residues. Looked up from germline, CDR1 is MGHRA and CDR2 is YSYEKL. CDR3 protein: CASSPGLNTGELFF. The CDR3, as DNA: TGCGCCAGCAGCCCAGGCCTGAACACCGGGGAGCTGTTTTTT.

Concerning this clone itself: Other nucleotide sequences from this sample produce the same CDR3. The chain uses TRBV3-1 (or the pseudogene TRBV3-2) and TRBJ2-7; D may be TRBD2 (5 bases). The V and J ends lost 4 bases and 0 bases respectively, with 13 bases between them. Germline V gene lookup returns CDR1 LGHDT and CDR2 YNNKEL (reference sequence). There are 15 residues in the CDR3. CDR3 in DNA: TGTGCCAGCAGCCCTCTGACTGGGAGCTCCTACGAGCAGTACTTC. It encodes CASSPLTGSSYEQYF.

This chain connects TRBV19 to TRBJ1-1; 9 bases map to TRBD1. Germline assignment: CDR1 LNHDA and CDR2 SQIVND (reference sequence). The CDR3 contains 14 residues. Trimming removed 5 bases from V and 2 bases from J; junction bases left unmatched: 3. The CDR3 DNA reads TGTGCCAGTAGTCCACAGGGGGCCAACACTGAAGCTTTCTTT. This translates into CASSPQGANTEAFF.

J is TRBJ2-1 and V is TRBV6-5; 7 bases are shared with TRBD1. The CDR3 totals 16 residues. The trim removed 4 bases at V and 6 bases at J, leaving 12 bases unmatched. Looked up from germline, CDR1 is MNHEY and CDR2 is SVGAGI. This chain's CDR3 is CASSSPTGMGSNEQFF. The CDR3 coding sequence is TGTGCCAGCAGTTCCCCGACAGGGATGGGCTCCAATGAGCAGTTCTTC.

This chain connects TRBV6-1 to TRBJ1-3; weak D call: TRBD1 (5 bases). The V gene lost 0 bases and the J gene lost 0 bases, with 12 bases spanning the gap. Germline CDR1 MNHNS, CDR2 SASEGT. CDR3 length equals 17 residues. The CDR3 DNA reads TGTGCCAGCAGTGAAGCGCATGGGGGGTCCTCTGGAAACACCATATATTTT. It specifies CASSEAHGGSSGNTIYF.

V and J are TRBV7-2 and TRBJ2-2; D perhaps matches TRBD2 (5 bases). Germline lookup yields CDR1 SGHTA and CDR2 FQGNSA. This CDR3 spans 15 amino acids. Trimming removed 5 bases at V and 6 bases at J, with 16 bases between. CDR3 nucleotide sequence: TGTGCCAGCAGCCCCCGGTCGGGGTTTGCCGGGGAGCTGTTTTTT. It yields the protein CASSPRSGFAGELFF.

The rearrangement links TRBV28 to TRBJ1-1; 7 nucleotides match TRBD1. The V segment lost 2 bases and the J segment 4 bases; nucleotides outside the gene matches: 4. Germline CDR1 MDHEN, CDR2 SYDVKM. The CDR3 consists of 14 residues. The CDR3 here is CASSLGSGGTEAFF. The CDR3 region has the DNA TGTGCCAGCAGTTTAGGGTCAGGGGGCACTGAAGCTTTCTTT.

In this sample, this clone turned up once. V gene TRBV5-4 combines with J gene TRBJ2-7, with 9 bases aligning to TRBD1. Germline CDR1 is SGHNT and CDR2 is YYREEE (reference sequence). With 4 bases clipped from V and 3 bases from J, the junction kept 5 bases outside the gene matches. The CDR3 covers 14 residues. This CDR3 is CASSVTGGNYEQYF. For the CDR3, the DNA is TGTGCCAGCAGCGTAACAGGGGGCAACTACGAGCAGTACTTC.

This sequence joins TRBV7-3 and TRBJ1-1; D is unclear. CDR1 and CDR2 from the germline V gene are SGHTA and FQGTGA. V was clipped by 2 bases and J by 3 bases, with 10 bases between them. CDR3 size: 14 residues. CDR3 DNA: TGTGCCAGCAGCTTAGCCCCTTCGGACACTGAAGCTTTCTTT. It encodes CASSLAPSDTEAFF.

This chain links TRBV24-1 with TRBJ2-5, with 13 bases that match TRBD2. CDR1 is KGHDR and CDR2 is SFDVKD in the germline V gene. The CDR3 has 16 amino acids. V gave up 4 bases and J gave up 4 bases; unmatched junction bases: 5. CDR3 DNA sequence: TGTGCCACCAGTGACCCAGGACTAGCGGGAGTAGAGACCCAGTACTTC. Encoded protein: CATSDPGLAGVETQYF.

The chain is built from TRBV30 and TRBJ2-5; D is uncertain. There are 11 residues in the CDR3. CDR1 and CDR2 (germline): GTSNPN, SVGIG (reference sequence). Trimming left V 5 bases short and J 7 bases short, with 11 bases between. The CDR3 DNA is TGTGCCTGGGGTTCTTCCTGGACCCAGTACTTC. It translates to CAWGSSWTQYF.

The chain combines TRBV20-1 with TRBJ2-3; D not certain. Trimming shortened V by 0 bases and J by 15 bases, and 13 bases separated the two germline ends. The CDR3 consists of 11 residues. Germline V gene sequence: CDR1 DFQATT, CDR2 SNEGSKA (reference sequence). CDR3 nucleotides: TGCAGTGCTAGAGATCGAAGCAGGCTATATTTT. Translating it yields CSARDRSRLYF.

The chain couples TRBV28 to TRBJ2-1, with D hard to call. Germline lookup yields CDR1 MDHEN and CDR2 SYDVKM. V was cut by 3 bases and J by 6 bases, with 6 bases left in between. This CDR3 spans 12 amino acids. In DNA, the CDR3 is TGTGCCAGCAGTTTGTTGGCCAATGAGCAGTTCTTC. It yields the protein CASSLLANEQFF.

The chain carries TRBV7-9 and TRBJ1-5; D not certain. This CDR3 is built from 14 residues. V was shortened by 5 bases and J by 2 bases, with 10 bases between the two germline ends. The V gene's germline CDR1 is SEHNR and CDR2 FQNEAQ (reference sequence). CDR3 residues: CASSASTGNQPQHF. As DNA, the CDR3 is TGTGCCAGCAGCGCATCAACGGGCAATCAGCCCCAGCATTTT.

The chain couples TRBV6-5 to TRBJ2-1, with 10 bases identical to TRBD2. Germline loops: CDR1 MNHEY, CDR2 SVGAGI. The V and J ends lost 7 bases and 2 bases, in that order; junction bases with no gene match: 5. This CDR3 is built from 15 residues. CDR3 DNA sequence: TGTGCCAGCATCAAAGGACTAGCGGCCTACAATGAGCAGTTCTTC. It yields the protein CASIKGLAAYNEQFF.

The CDR3 region is CASSPHFGDAGGESAFF. CDR3 sequence (DNA): TGTGCCAGCAGTCCCCACTTCGGGGACGCCGGAGGGGAATCGGCTTTCTTT. The gene calls are TRBV6-6 and TRBJ1-1; tentative D call: TRBD1 (5 bases). V was pared by 5 bases and J by 11 bases, with 30 bases between. The CDR3 has 17 residues. Looked up from germline, CDR1 is MNHNY and CDR2 is SVGAGI (reference sequence).

This clone was observed a handful of times. This chain connects TRBV11-3 to TRBJ1-6; the D is unclear. The germline V and J ends were trimmed by 5 bases and 9 bases, with 14 bases remaining between them. CDR1 and CDR2 (germline): SGHNT, YENEEA. This CDR3 has 14 residues. The CDR3 sequence: CASSARGSASPLHF. The CDR3 DNA reads as TGTGCCAGCAGCGCCCGGGGATCGGCTTCACCCCTCCACTTT. Full variable domain (rest looked up from reference TRBV11-3 and TRBJ1-6): EAGVVQSPRYKIIEKKQPVAFWCNPISGHNTLYWYLQNLGQGPELLIRYENEEAVDDSQLPKDRFSAERLKGVDSTLKIQPAELGDSAVYLCASSARGSASPLHFGNGTRLTVT.

The chain couples TRBV29-1 to TRBJ2-1, with 8 nucleotides matching TRBD2. CDR1 and CDR2 (germline): SQVTM, ANQGSEA. After removal of 6 bases from V and 6 bases from J, the junction contained 16 bases not matched to a gene. This CDR3 region has 16 residues. For the CDR3, the DNA is TGCAGCGTCGCCCCCTTCACTAGCGGCGGGGCCAATGAGCAGTTCTTC. Translated, it gives CSVAPFTSGGANEQFF.

This clone was observed a single time. In DNA form, the CDR3 reads TGTGCCAGCAGCCAAGGACGGGCTAGCGGGCTCTTCGATGAGCAGTTCTTC. Its protein is CASSQGRASGLFDEQFF. This sequence joins TRBV3-1 (or the pseudogene TRBV3-2) and TRBJ2-1; 8 bases are a match to TRBD2. CDR3 size: 17 residues. In germline, CDR1 is LGHDT, CDR2 YNNKEL (reference sequence). V shed 1 base, J shed 8 bases, and the junction held 13 bases outside the gene matches.

This chain uses TRBV7-2 with TRBJ2-6; D gene unclear. V lost 1 base and J lost 0, with 10 bases in between. The CDR3 sequence is 17 residues long. Germline CDR1 and CDR2: SGHTA and FQGNSA. The CDR3 reads CASSLVGRHSGANVLTF. CDR3 DNA: TGTGCCAGCAGCTTAGTAGGCAGACACTCTGGGGCCAACGTCCTGACTTTC.

This chain connects TRBV20-1 to TRBJ2-7, with D unresolved. V was pared by 5 bases and J by 4 bases, with 6 bases between. The CDR3 contains 10 residues. Germline-derived CDR1 and CDR2 are DFQATT and SNEGSKA (reference sequence). CDR3 nucleotide sequence: TGCAGTGCTCACTCGTACGAGCAGTACTTC. It specifies CSAHSYEQYF.

This chain joins TRBV11-3 and TRBJ2-2, with 8 positions matching TRBD1. This CDR3 has 16 residues. The germline CDR1 and CDR2 sequences are SGHNT and YENEEA. V shed 1 base and J 3 bases; nucleotides not matched to a gene: 4. DNA for the CDR3: TGTGCCAGCAGCTTAGTAGGACAGGGCTACACCGGGGAGCTGTTTTTT. Residues: CASSLVGQGYTGELFF.